This entry lists 32 T cell receptor beta chains sequenced from one sample in a study of T cell responses to AZD1222 COVID-19 vaccine. Repertoires were generated with immunoSEQ multiplex PCR, while TCRdb's copy carries only in-frame clones and drops some. This sample has roughly 190,000 clones, with approximately 89% found just once. Sequencing used peripheral blood, obtained 28 days after the second AZD1222 dose. The receptors derive from an adult who received the AZD1222 COVID-19 vaccine.

Notes on this clone: The sample contains more than one DNA sequence encoding this CDR3. The chain couples TRBV7-9 to TRBJ1-1; 8 nucleotides match TRBD1. In germline, CDR1 is SEHNR, CDR2 FQNEAQ (reference sequence). CDR3 size: 14 residues. The ends lost 4 bases at V and 5 bases at J; junction bases unmatched: 6. The CDR3 region is CASSSQGALTEAFF. CDR3 nucleotide sequence: TGTGCCAGCAGCTCCCAGGGGGCTTTAACTGAAGCTTTCTTT.

This clone occurred a few times. The chain is built from TRBV5-1 and TRBJ1-2, with D unclear. This CDR3 has 13 amino acids. Germline V CDR1 and CDR2: SGHRS, YFSETQ. Between the trimmed V and J ends, which lost 4 bases and 0 bases, there was a span of 7 bases. The CDR3 DNA follows: TGCGCCAGCAGCCCCGCCTCTAACTATGGCTACACCTTC. Protein: CASSPASNYGYTF.

This clone was counted a few times. The CDR3 reads CASGLLGGWGTEAFF. The CDR3 region has the DNA TGTGCTAGTGGTTTGTTGGGGGGCTGGGGCACTGAAGCTTTCTTT. The gene calls are TRBV12-5 and TRBJ1-1; TRBD1 might be the D (6 bases). This CDR3 is built from 15 residues. Trimming pared 2 bases from V and 4 bases from J, leaving 14 bases between. The V gene's germline CDR1 is LGHNT and CDR2 FRNRAP.

This clone was observed once. This chain connects TRBV28 to TRBJ2-7, with D tentatively TRBD2 (5 bases). From germline, CDR1 is MDHEN and CDR2 SYDVKM. The CDR3 is 14 residues long. V shed 7 bases and J shed 3 bases, with 16 bases lying between them. The CDR3 nucleotides are TGTGCCAGCATCCCCTCTCCCCGGGGCTACGAGCAGTACTTC. The encoded protein is CASIPSPRGYEQYF.

This clone showed up just once. CDR3 loop: CSAREDNEQFF. The DNA for the CDR3 is TGCAGTGCTAGAGAGGACAATGAGCAGTTCTTC. The chain couples TRBV20-1 to TRBJ2-1, with D hard to call. The length of the CDR3 is 11 residues. Germline CDR1 reads DFQATT; CDR2 reads SNEGSKA (reference sequence). Trimming cost V 0 bases and J 5 bases, with 2 bases left between them.

The chain links TRBV7-2 to TRBJ1-2; D is unresolved. The CDR3 runs to 14 residues. The germline V and J ends were trimmed by 0 bases and 9 bases, with 14 bases remaining between them. Germline V gives CDR1 SGHTA, CDR2 FQGNSA. The CDR3: CASSLAGGGLSYTF. CDR3 sequence (DNA): TGTGCCAGCAGCTTAGCAGGCGGAGGGCTGAGCTACACCTTC.

The DNA for the CDR3 is TGTGCCAGCATTGGCCCCCTTGGGGAAAAACTGTTTTTT. Protein: CASIGPLGEKLFF. This chain links TRBV6-5 with TRBJ1-4, with D unclear. CDR1 and CDR2 (germline): MNHEY, SVGAGI. V gave up 7 bases and J gave up 8 bases, with 14 bases separating them. The CDR3 consists of 13 residues.

As regards this clone: This sample also contains other DNA sequences that code for the same CDR3. This chain links TRBV5-5 with TRBJ1-3; D is unresolved. This CDR3 is built from 14 residues. Trimming stripped 2 bases from V and 2 bases from J, with 8 bases between. Germline CDR1 is SGHKS and CDR2 is YYEKEE (reference sequence). CDR3 DNA: TGTGCCAGCAGCTTACAAGGAACTGGAAACACCATATATTTT. It specifies CASSLQGTGNTIYF.

The chain joins TRBV28 to TRBJ1-5, with TRBD1 as a possible D gene (5 bases). The CDR3 totals 15 residues. From germline, CDR1 is MDHEN and CDR2 SYDVKM. Trimming removed 8 bases from V and 2 bases from J, with 16 bases in between. Written as DNA, the CDR3 is TGTGCCAGCCAGGGCCCTCGACTTGGCAATCAGCCCCAGCATTTT. This codes for CASQGPRLGNQPQHF.

The J gene is TRBJ1-5, the V gene TRBV19; TRBD1 aligns across 7 bases. Germline V gene data show CDR1 as LNHDA and CDR2 as SQIVND (reference sequence). Unmatched junction bases numbered 2, after V lost 4 bases and J lost 2 bases. This CDR3 has 14 amino acids. The CDR3 loop is CASSTTGGNQPQHF. The CDR3 nucleotides are TGTGCCAGTAGTACTACAGGGGGCAATCAGCCCCAGCATTTT.

The chain joins TRBV10-2 to TRBJ2-7, with TRBD2 matching over 8 bases. CDR1 is WSHSY, CDR2 SAAADI, per germline. J lost 6 bases, V lost 3 bases, and 10 bases had no gene match. There are 15 residues in the CDR3. CDR3 nucleotide sequence: TGCGCCAGCAGTGACCCCGGGACTAGAAGGAGCGAGCAGTACTTC. Its protein product is CASSDPGTRRSEQYF.

The CDR3 DNA reads as TGTGCCAGCACCTTCCGGGACTCCACCTACGAGCAGTACTTC. This gives the protein CASTFRDSTYEQYF. The chain employs TRBV6-5 and TRBJ2-7; a possible D gene is TRBD2 (6 bases). This CDR3 is built from 14 residues. CDR1 and CDR2 from the germline V gene are MNHEY and SVGAGI. V was trimmed by 7 bases and J by 2 bases, leaving 15 bases between them.

V and J are TRBV14 and TRBJ2-1; 13 bases agree with TRBD2. Unmatched junction bases numbered 5, after V lost 0 bases and J lost 9 bases. This CDR3 comprises 16 residues. From germline, CDR1 is SGHDN and CDR2 FVKESK. The CDR3: CASSQDWGLAGFEQFF. The DNA of the CDR3 is TGTGCCAGCAGCCAAGATTGGGGACTAGCGGGATTTGAGCAGTTCTTC.

This rearrangement joins TRBV14 to TRBJ2-1; 13 bases fit TRBD2. This CDR3 is 15 amino acids long. V was pared by 3 bases and J by 4 bases, with 0 bases of the junction left unmatched. Germline CDR1 and CDR2: SGHDN and FVKESK. The CDR3, as DNA: TGTGCCAGCAGCCAGGGACTAGCGGGGTACAATGAGCAGTTCTTC. Protein sequence: CASSQGLAGYNEQFF.

This clone occurred a few times. The gene calls are TRBV28 and TRBJ1-4; D is undetermined. The CDR3 is made up of 14 amino acids. CDR1 and CDR2 (germline): MDHEN, SYDVKM. Trimming pared 7 bases from V and 8 bases from J, leaving 17 bases between. CDR3 sequence reads: CASNLGEGGEKLFF. The CDR3 DNA reads TGTGCCAGCAACCTAGGAGAGGGAGGGGAAAAACTGTTTTTT.

As for this clone: At one boundary the junction diverges from the germline segment, which might be a read error. This sequence joins TRBV12-3 or TRBV12-4 and TRBJ2-2, with D hard to call. This CDR3 spans 12 amino acids. The chain's CDR3 is CASSFFTRELFF. The DNA for the CDR3 is TGTGCCAGCAGTTTTTTCACCCGGGAGCTGTTTTTT.

The CDR3 protein is CASSHQGGSSYEQYF. CDR3 DNA: TGCGCCAGCAGCCACCAGGGAGGGAGCTCCTACGAGCAGTACTTC. The rearrangement joins TRBV5-1 to TRBJ2-7; 7 nucleotides line up with TRBD2. The V segment lost 4 bases and the J segment 0 bases; nucleotides outside the gene matches: 7. The CDR3 extends over 15 amino acids. CDR1 and CDR2 (germline): SGHRS, YFSETQ.

The chain links TRBV5-1 to TRBJ2-7; 10 bases are shared with TRBD2. Trimming at V came to 2 bases and at J to 6 bases, leaving 8 bases not matched to a gene. The CDR3 is 15 amino acids. In germline, CDR1 is SGHRS, CDR2 YFSETQ. Here the CDR3 reads CASSFLAGAAAEQYF. In DNA, the CDR3 is TGCGCCAGCAGCTTTCTAGCGGGAGCGGCCGCCGAGCAGTACTTC.

The rearrangement links TRBV4-1 to TRBJ2-5; 7 nucleotides line up with TRBD1. Germline lookup yields CDR1 MGHRA and CDR2 YSYEKL. The CDR3 sequence is 15 residues long. J was trimmed by 4 bases and V by 0 bases; bases with no gene match: 5. This CDR3 reads CASSQDGRGRETQYF. Here the CDR3 DNA reads TGCGCCAGCAGCCAAGATGGTAGGGGGCGAGAGACCCAGTACTTC.

The V and J genes are TRBV5-4 and TRBJ2-5, with 12 bases fitting TRBD2. The V and J ends lost 3 bases and 5 bases, in that order; junction bases with no gene match: 2. The CDR3 is 14 amino acids. The germline V gene encodes CDR1 SGHNT and CDR2 YYREEE (reference sequence). In DNA, the CDR3 is TGTGCCAGCAGCTCCGGACTAGCGGGGGAGACCCAGTACTTC. This translates into CASSSGLAGETQYF.

Only a few counts were recorded for this clone. This chain links TRBV28 with TRBJ1-1, with a possible D match to TRBD1 (6 bases). Trimming removed 4 bases from V and 1 base from J, with 10 bases in between. Germline V gene data show CDR1 as MDHEN and CDR2 as SYDVKM. CDR3 length equals 14 residues. For the CDR3, the DNA is TGTGCCAGCAGTTCTCAGGGGAAGAACACTGAAGCTTTCTTT. Encoded protein: CASSSQGKNTEAFF.

As DNA, the CDR3 is TGCGCCAGCAGCAGCCGGAGCCTCGACAGCTCCTACGAGCAGTACTTC. This codes for CASSSRSLDSSYEQYF. This sequence joins TRBV5-1 and TRBJ2-7; maybe TRBD1 (5 bases). V was trimmed by 4 bases and J by 0 bases, leaving 17 bases between them. CDR3 length: 16 residues. Germline V gives CDR1 SGHRS, CDR2 YFSETQ.

In regard to this clone: The junction departs from the called germline gene at one end, perhaps through a read error. The CDR3 region is CASQGRLAGLYSLHF. The CDR3 DNA follows: TGTGCCAGCCAGGGGCGCCTAGCGGGATTATATAGTTTGCACTTC. The chain carries TRBV27 and TRBJ2-7; TRBD2 matches at 9 bases. Germline values: CDR1 MNHEY, CDR2 SMNVEV (reference sequence). CDR3 size: 15 residues.

The V call is TRBV18, the J call TRBJ1-5, with no clear D. Germline CDR1 KGHSH, CDR2 LQKENI. This CDR3 is 16 amino acids long. V gave up 3 bases and J gave up 3 bases, with 15 bases separating them. The CDR3 nucleotides read TGTGCCAGCTCACCTTCAAGCTTGGGGAACAATCAGCCCCAGCATTTT. As protein: CASSPSSLGNNQPQHF.

The CDR3 DNA sequence: TGCGCCAGCGGGGAGGGAATGGTAAACCCCACAGATACGCAGTATTTT. It is translated as CASGEGMVNPTDTQYF. The V call is TRBV5-1, the J call TRBJ2-3; 7 positions match TRBD2. This CDR3 contains 16 residues. The V and J ends lost 7 bases and 2 bases, in that order; junction bases with no gene match: 13. CDR1 is SGHRS and CDR2 is YFSETQ in the germline V gene.

This clone was observed a single time. The rearrangement joins TRBV11-2 to TRBJ2-3; D gene uncertain. CDR3 size: 13 residues. CDR1 and CDR2 from the germline V gene are SGHAT and FQNNGV. Trimming cost V 0 bases and J 7 bases, with 8 bases left between them. CDR3: CASSLDLKNTQYF. The CDR3 nucleotides are TGTGCCAGCAGCTTAGATTTGAAAAATACGCAGTATTTT.

This chain joins TRBV5-1 and TRBJ2-3, with no clear D. Germline CDR1 SGHRS, CDR2 YFSETQ. The CDR3 length is 15 residues. The ends were cut back, 3 bases at V and 0 bases at J, with 11 bases in the middle. CDR3 bases: TGCGCCAGCAGCTACGGACCCATTAGCACAGATACGCAGTATTTT. It encodes CASSYGPISTDTQYF.

As DNA, the CDR3 is TGTGCCAGCTCACCAAGCCTGGGGGCCGAGGGGGGAACTGAAGCTTTCTTT. Translation gives CASSPSLGAEGGTEAFF. The chain employs TRBV18 and TRBJ1-1; TRBD1 might be the D (6 bases). The V gene lost 2 bases and the J gene lost 5 bases, with 21 bases spanning the gap. Germline-derived CDR1 and CDR2 are KGHSH and LQKENI. CDR3 length: 17 residues. Together with reference TRBV18 and TRBJ1-1, the CDR3 gives the full variable domain: NAGVMQNPRHLVRRRGQEARLRCSPMKGHSHVYWYRQLPEEGLKFMVYLQKENIIDESGMPKERFSAEFPKEGPSILRIQQVVRGDSAAYFCASSPSLGAEGGTEAFFGQGTRLTVV.

The genes are TRBV2 and TRBJ2-1; D is unclear. Germline V gene lookup returns CDR1 SNHLY and CDR2 FYNNEI. There are 16 residues in the CDR3. V was pared by 4 bases and J by 13 bases, with 26 bases between. CDR3 in amino acids: CASSGETGSLIMRQFF. Here the CDR3 DNA reads TGTGCCAGCAGTGGAGAAACTGGCAGTCTGATAATGAGACAGTTCTTC.

In this sample, this clone turned up many times. The V call is TRBV5-1, the J call TRBJ2-7; 9 bases match TRBD1. The germline CDR1 and CDR2 sequences are SGHRS and YFSETQ. CDR3 length: 15 amino acids. V shed 4 bases and J 6 bases; nucleotides not matched to a gene: 11. The CDR3 region has the DNA TGCGCCAGCAGCGACCCGGGACAGGGTACCGGCGAGCAGTACTTC. This encodes CASSDPGQGTGEQYF.

The chain uses TRBV5-4 and TRBJ2-7, with D possibly being TRBD2 (5 bases). CDR1 is SGHNT and CDR2 is YYREEE in the germline V gene (reference sequence). CDR3 length equals 13 residues. V dropped 1 base and J dropped 7 bases, with 12 bases sitting between them. This CDR3 is CASSLLGGQEQYF. The CDR3 nucleotides are TGTGCCAGCAGCTTGTTAGGAGGTCAAGAGCAGTACTTC.

V usage is TRBV5-4 and J usage is TRBJ1-2, with TRBD1 matching 8 bases. CDR3 length: 15 residues. J gave up 4 bases and V 4 bases, and 9 bases lay outside the gene matches. Germline CDR1 reads SGHNT; CDR2 reads YYREEE (reference sequence). The CDR3 DNA reads as TGTGCCAGCAGCCCCAGGGGGCCCCGGGGCTATGGCTACACCTTC. This sequence encodes CASSPRGPRGYGYTF.